The clone carrying this T cell receptor (beta chain) came up a few times. Per the germline V gene, CDR1 is LGHDT and CDR2 is YNNKEL (reference sequence). The CDR3 is 16 amino acids. Losses at the gene ends were 0 bases for V and 5 bases for J; bases not matched to a gene: 9. TCRdb keeps only in-frame clones here, not all; method: immunoSEQ multiplex PCR. The sample has about 220,000 clones, approximately 80% seen once; the top ten hold approximately 10%. This sample is drawn from a study of blood T cell repertoires in COVID-19. This TCR derives from a middle-aged man with active or convalescent COVID-19. The chain combines TRBV3-1 (or the pseudogene TRBV3-2) with TRBJ2-5; 7 bases agree with TRBD1. Sequenced: peripheral blood. The CDR3 DNA reads as TGTGCCAGCAGCCAAGATCTAAGGGGGCCCGGGGAGACCCAGTACTTC. Its protein is CASSQDLRGPGETQYF.